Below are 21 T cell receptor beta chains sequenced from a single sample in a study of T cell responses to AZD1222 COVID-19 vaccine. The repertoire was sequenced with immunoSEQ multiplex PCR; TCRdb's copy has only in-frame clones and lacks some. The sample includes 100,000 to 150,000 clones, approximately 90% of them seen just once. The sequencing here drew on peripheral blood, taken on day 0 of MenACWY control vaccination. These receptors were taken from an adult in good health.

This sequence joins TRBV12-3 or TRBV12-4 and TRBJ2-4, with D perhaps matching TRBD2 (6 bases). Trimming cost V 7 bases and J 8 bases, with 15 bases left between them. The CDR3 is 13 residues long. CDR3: CASKGGKSHIQYF. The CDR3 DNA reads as TGTGCCAGCAAAGGAGGGAAATCGCACATTCAGTACTTC.

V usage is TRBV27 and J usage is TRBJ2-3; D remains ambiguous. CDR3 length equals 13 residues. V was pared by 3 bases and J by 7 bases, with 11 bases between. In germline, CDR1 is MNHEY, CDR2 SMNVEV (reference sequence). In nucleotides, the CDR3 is TGTGCCAGCAGTTTTTTTCGAGAGAATACGCAGTATTTT. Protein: CASSFFRENTQYF.

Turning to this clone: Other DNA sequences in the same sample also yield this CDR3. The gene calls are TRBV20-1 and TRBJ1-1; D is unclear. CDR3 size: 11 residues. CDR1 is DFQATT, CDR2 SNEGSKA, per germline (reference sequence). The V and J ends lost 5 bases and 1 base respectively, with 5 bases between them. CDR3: CSARGNTEAFF. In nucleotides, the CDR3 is TGCAGTGCTCGTGGGAACACTGAAGCTTTCTTT.

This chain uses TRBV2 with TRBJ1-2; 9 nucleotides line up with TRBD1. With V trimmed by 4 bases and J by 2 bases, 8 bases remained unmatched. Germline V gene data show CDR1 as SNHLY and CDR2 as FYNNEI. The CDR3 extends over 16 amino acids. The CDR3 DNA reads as TGTGCCAGCAGTGCACACAGGACAGGGGCAAACTATGGCTACACCTTC. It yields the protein CASSAHRTGANYGYTF.

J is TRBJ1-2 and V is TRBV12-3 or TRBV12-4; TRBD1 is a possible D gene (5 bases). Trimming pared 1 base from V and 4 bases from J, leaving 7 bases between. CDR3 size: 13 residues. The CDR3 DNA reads TGTGCCAGCAGTTTAGGAGGGACCTATGGCTACACCTTC. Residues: CASSLGGTYGYTF.

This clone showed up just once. The CDR3 DNA sequence: TGTGCCAGCAGCTCGGACACGAACACCGGGGAGCTGTTTTTT. Protein sequence: CASSSDTNTGELFF. This sequence joins TRBV7-2 and TRBJ2-2, with D possibly matching TRBD1 (5 bases). Trimming cost V 4 bases and J 0 bases, with 6 bases left between them. Germline V CDR1 and CDR2: SGHTA, FQGNSA. The CDR3 is 14 amino acids.

The DNA of the CDR3 is TGTGCCAGCAGTGACAGGGGTGGTAGTTATGGCTACACCTTC. Amino acids: CASSDRGGSYGYTF. This chain uses TRBV6-1 with TRBJ1-2; D may be TRBD1 (6 bases). Trimming cost V 3 bases and J 5 bases, with 13 bases left between them. CDR3 length equals 14 residues. In germline, CDR1 is MNHNS, CDR2 SASEGT.

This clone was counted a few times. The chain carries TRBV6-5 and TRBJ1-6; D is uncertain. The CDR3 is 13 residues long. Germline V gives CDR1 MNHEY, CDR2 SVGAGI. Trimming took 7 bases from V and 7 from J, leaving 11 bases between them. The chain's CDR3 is CASMPLINSPLHF. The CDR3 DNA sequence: TGTGCCAGCATGCCGCTGATAAATTCACCCCTCCACTTT.

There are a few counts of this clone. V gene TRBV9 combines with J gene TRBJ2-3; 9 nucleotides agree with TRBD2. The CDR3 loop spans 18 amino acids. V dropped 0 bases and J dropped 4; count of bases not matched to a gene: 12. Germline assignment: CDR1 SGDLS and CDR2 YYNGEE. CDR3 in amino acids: CASSVGLAGATIADTQYF. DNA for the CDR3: TGTGCCAGCAGCGTAGGATTAGCGGGAGCTACCATCGCAGATACGCAGTATTTT. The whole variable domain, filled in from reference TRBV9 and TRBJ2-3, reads DSGVTQTPKHLITATGQRVTLRCSPRSGDLSVYWYQQSLDQGLQFLIQYYNGEERAKGNILERFSAQQFPDLHSELNLSSLELGDSALYFCASSVGLAGATIADTQYFGPGTRLTVL.

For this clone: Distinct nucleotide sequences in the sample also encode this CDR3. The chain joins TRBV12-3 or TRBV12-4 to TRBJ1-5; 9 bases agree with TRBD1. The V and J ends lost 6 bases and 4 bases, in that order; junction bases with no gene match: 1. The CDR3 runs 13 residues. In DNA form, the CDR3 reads TGTGCCAGCAGAGGGACAGGGAATCAGCCCCAGCATTTT. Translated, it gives CASRGTGNQPQHF.

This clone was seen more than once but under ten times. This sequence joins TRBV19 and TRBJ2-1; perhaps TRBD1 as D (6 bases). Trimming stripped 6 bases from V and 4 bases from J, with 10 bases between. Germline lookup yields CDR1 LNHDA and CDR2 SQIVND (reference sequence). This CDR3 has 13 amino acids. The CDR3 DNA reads TGTGCCAGTAGCCTCAGGGGTTACAATGAGCAGTTCTTC. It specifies CASSLRGYNEQFF.

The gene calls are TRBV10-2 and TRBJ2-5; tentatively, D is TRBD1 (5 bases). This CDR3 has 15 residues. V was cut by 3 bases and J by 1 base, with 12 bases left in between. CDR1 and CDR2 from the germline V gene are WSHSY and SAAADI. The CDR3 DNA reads TGCGCCAGCAGTGATAGGACACCGGGCCAAGAGACCCAGTACTTC. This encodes CASSDRTPGQETQYF.

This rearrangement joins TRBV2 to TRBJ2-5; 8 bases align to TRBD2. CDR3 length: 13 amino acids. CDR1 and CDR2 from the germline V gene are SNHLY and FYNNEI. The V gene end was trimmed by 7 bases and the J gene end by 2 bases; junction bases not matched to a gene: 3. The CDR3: CASTRGGQETQYF. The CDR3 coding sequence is TGTGCCAGCACCCGGGGGGGACAAGAGACCCAGTACTTC.

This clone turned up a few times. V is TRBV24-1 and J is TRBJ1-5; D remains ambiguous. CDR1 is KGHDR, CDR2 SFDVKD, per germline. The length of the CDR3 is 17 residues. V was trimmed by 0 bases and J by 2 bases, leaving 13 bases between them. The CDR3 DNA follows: TGTGCCACCAGTGATTTGATTAGCCGTAAGGGCAATCAGCCCCAGCATTTT. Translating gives CATSDLISRKGNQPQHF.

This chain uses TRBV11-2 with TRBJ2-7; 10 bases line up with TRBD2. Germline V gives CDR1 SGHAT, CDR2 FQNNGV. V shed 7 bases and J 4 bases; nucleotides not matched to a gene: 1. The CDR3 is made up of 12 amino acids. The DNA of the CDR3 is TGTGCCAGCACTAGCGGGAGTTACGAGCAGTACTTC. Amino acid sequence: CASTSGSYEQYF.

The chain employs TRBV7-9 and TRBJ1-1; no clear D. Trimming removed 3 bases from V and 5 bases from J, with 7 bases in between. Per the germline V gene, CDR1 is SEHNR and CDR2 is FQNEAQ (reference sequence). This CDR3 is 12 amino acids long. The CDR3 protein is CASSFDRTEAFF. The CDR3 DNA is TGTGCCAGCAGCTTCGATCGGACTGAAGCTTTCTTT.

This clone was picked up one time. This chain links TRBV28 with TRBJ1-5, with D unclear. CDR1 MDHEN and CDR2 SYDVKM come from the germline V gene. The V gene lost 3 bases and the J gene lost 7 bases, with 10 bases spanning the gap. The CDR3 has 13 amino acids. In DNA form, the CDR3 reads TGTGCCAGCAGTTTTGCGGGAGGGCAGCCCCAGCATTTT. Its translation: CASSFAGGQPQHF.

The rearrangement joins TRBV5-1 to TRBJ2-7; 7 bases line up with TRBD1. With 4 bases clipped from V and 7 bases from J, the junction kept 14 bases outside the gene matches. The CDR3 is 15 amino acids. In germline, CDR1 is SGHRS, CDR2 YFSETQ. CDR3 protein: CASSHGETGYVEQYF. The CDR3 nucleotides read TGCGCCAGCAGCCACGGAGAGACAGGGTACGTTGAGCAGTACTTC.

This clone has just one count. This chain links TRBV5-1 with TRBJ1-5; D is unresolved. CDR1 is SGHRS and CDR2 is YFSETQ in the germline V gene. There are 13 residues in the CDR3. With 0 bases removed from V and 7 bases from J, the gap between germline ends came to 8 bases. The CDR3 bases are TGCGCCAGCAGCTTGGGGTCGAAGCAGCCCCAGCATTTT. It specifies CASSLGSKQPQHF.

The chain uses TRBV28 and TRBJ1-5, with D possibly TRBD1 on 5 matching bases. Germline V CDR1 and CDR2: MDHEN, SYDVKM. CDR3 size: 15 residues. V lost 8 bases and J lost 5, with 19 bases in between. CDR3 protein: CASGNSGFRHQPQHF. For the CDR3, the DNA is TGTGCCAGCGGAAACTCAGGGTTTCGGCATCAGCCCCAGCATTTT.

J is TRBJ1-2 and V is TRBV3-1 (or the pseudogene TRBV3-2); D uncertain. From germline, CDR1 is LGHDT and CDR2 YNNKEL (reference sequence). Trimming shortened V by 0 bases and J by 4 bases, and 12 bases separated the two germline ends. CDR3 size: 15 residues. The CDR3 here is CASSQDSRASYGYTF. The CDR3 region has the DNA TGTGCCAGCAGCCAAGATAGTCGGGCCAGCTATGGCTACACCTTC.